This entry concerns a single T cell receptor beta chain. What it recognizes is unknown. The TCR beta library used iRepertoire HTBI primers with Arm-PCR amplification of CDR3. As originally analysed: Detected in the samples were roughly 60 TRBV and over 11 TRBJ segments. From the multiplex PCR reads, TCRdb called clonotypes with MiXCR, one entry per CDR3 protein. It is TCRdb's table, rather than the study itself, that gives the V and J calls and clone size. Found here are 650,000 to 700,000 distinct CDR3 sequences, approximately 29% of them singletons; the top ten hold under 55%. These data are taken from a study of regulatory T cells in long-lasting Graves disease. The wider study: Over 5 years of antithyroid drugs plus positive TSH receptor antibodies defined persistent Graves' disease.

Sample time point: persistent/refractory GD, antithyroid drugs over 5 years with positive TRAb. The TCR library was prepared using RNA isolated from PBMCs. Trimming took off 9 bases at V and 1 base at J, with 12 bases between the two ends. The CDR3 extends over 13 amino acids. Germline CDR1 is LNHDA and CDR2 is SQIVND (reference sequence). Notes on the study in general: Persistent disease preferred TRBV28, TRBJ1-2 and TRBJ2-5; new disease, TRBV20-1 and TRBJ2-1.

Sample: peripheral blood mononuclear cells (PBMCs), taken when the disease was refractory, from a patient treated with antithyroid drugs. The chain combines TRBV19 with TRBJ1-1, with unresolved D. The receptor was isolated from a female donor with Graves disease. The CDR3 region is CASRPGPNTEAFF. CDR3 nucleotide sequence: TGTGCCAGCAGACCCGGACCGAACACTGAAGCTTTCTTT.